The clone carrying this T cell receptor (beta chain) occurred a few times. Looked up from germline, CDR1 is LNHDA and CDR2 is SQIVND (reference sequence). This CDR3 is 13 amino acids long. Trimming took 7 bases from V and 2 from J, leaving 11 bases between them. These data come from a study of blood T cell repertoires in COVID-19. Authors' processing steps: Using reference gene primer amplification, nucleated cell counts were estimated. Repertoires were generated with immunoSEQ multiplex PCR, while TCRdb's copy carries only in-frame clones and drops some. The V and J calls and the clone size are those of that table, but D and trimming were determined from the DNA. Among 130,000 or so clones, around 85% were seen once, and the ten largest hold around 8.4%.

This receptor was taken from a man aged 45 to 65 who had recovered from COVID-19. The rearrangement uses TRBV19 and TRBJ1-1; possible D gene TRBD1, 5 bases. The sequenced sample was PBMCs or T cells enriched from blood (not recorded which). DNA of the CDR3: TGTGCCAGTAATGGCGGACAAAACACTGAAGCTTTCTTT. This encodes CASNGGQNTEAFF.